Shown below are 18 T cell receptor beta chains from a single sample sequenced in a study of shared clonotypes between healthy human individuals. Profiling relied on immunoSEQ multiplex PCR, and the TCRdb table lists in-frame clones only, not all of them. The repertoire holds hundreds of thousands of clones, less than 80% seen once, with more than 1.5% in the top ten. The sequenced sample was memory CD4+ T cells sorted from blood. Sample subset: CD45RA-negative fraction. The receptors shown here come from a woman aged 30 to 39 in good health.

The chain uses TRBV21-1 and TRBJ2-7; TRBD2, the D gene given by the table, was not confirmed from the DNA. TRBV21-1 is recorded as a pseudogene. This CDR3 comprises 15 residues. CDR3 protein: CASSTPRAGGYEQYF. The CDR3, as DNA: TGTGCCAGCAGCACCCCCAGAGCGGGGGGCTACGAGCAGTACTTC.

The chain combines TRBV5-5 with TRBJ2-7; D gene ambiguous. V lost 2 bases and J 2 bases, leaving 5 bases between the germline ends. CDR1 is SGHKS and CDR2 is YYEKEE in the germline V gene (reference sequence). This CDR3 has 12 residues. CDR3 residues: CASSFGPYEQYF. The CDR3 DNA reads as TGTGCCAGCAGCTTTGGCCCCTACGAGCAGTACTTC. Filled out from reference TRBV5-5 and TRBJ2-7, the complete variable domain reads DAGVTQSPTHLIKTRGQQVTLRCSPISGHKSVSWYQQVLGQGPQFIFQYYEKEERGRGNFPDRFSARQFPNYSSELNVNALLLGDSALYLCASSFGPYEQYFGPGTRLTVT.

The rearrangement links TRBV14 to TRBJ1-1, with TRBD1 matching 7 bases. Germline CDR1 is SGHDN and CDR2 is FVKESK. CDR3 size: 14 residues. The J segment lost 1 base and the V segment lost 5 bases, leaving 4 bases of the junction unmatched. CDR3 DNA: TGTGCCAGCAGCTACAGGGGACGGAACACTGAAGCTTTCTTT. Protein: CASSYRGRNTEAFF.

The chain combines TRBV6-5 with TRBJ2-7; 9 positions agree with TRBD1. Germline V gene lookup returns CDR1 MNHEY and CDR2 SVGAGI. There are 15 residues in the CDR3. J gave up 0 bases and V 6 bases, and 6 bases lay outside the gene matches. CDR3 protein: CASSPGQGTSYEQYF. For the CDR3, the DNA is TGTGCCAGCAGCCCGGGACAGGGAACCTCCTACGAGCAGTACTTC.

This clone has just a few counts. V gene TRBV2 combines with J gene TRBJ2-7, with TRBD2 matching over 15 bases. This CDR3 region has 18 residues. The germline V gene has CDR1 SNHLY and CDR2 FYNNEI. V dropped 5 bases and J dropped 3; count of bases not matched to a gene: 11. CDR3 sequence reads: CASSKRAGLAGGSYEQYF. CDR3 coding DNA: TGTGCCAGCAGTAAGAGGGCCGGACTAGCGGGAGGGAGCTACGAGCAGTACTTC.

The rearrangement links TRBV2 to TRBJ1-5, with D unclear. The CDR3 is 13 residues long. Per germline, CDR1 SNHLY and CDR2 FYNNEI. Between the trimmed V and J ends, which lost 3 bases and 7 bases, there was a span of 10 bases. The CDR3 coding sequence is TGTGCCAGCAGTGATACCCGGGGACAGCCCCAGCATTTT. Its translation: CASSDTRGQPQHF. Complete variable domain (other parts from reference TRBV2 and TRBJ1-5): EPEVTQTPSHQVTQMGQEVILRCVPISNHLYFYWYRQILGQKVEFLVSFYNNEISEKSEIFDDQFSVERPDGSNFTLKIRSTKLEDSAMYFCASSDTRGQPQHFGDGTRLSIL.

This chain links TRBV5-4 with TRBJ2-5; D is uncertain. V lost 0 bases to trimming and J lost 2 bases, with 11 bases between them. CDR1 SGHNT and CDR2 YYREEE come from the germline V gene (reference sequence). The CDR3 has 15 amino acids. The CDR3 nucleotides read TGTGCCAGCAGCTTGGCCTTAGGACGGCAAGAGACCCAGTACTTC. This codes for CASSLALGRQETQYF.

This clone was picked up a small number of times. The same CDR3 also results from other DNA sequences found in this sample. V usage is TRBV28 and J usage is TRBJ2-5, with 7 bases aligning to TRBD2. Germline V gene lookup returns CDR1 MDHEN and CDR2 SYDVKM. CDR3 length: 13 residues. V lost 6 bases to trimming and J lost 3 bases; unmatched junction nucleotides: 4. The CDR3, as DNA: TGTGCCAGCAGACTTGGGGGGGAAGAGACCCAGTACTTC. Amino acid sequence: CASRLGGEETQYF.

The chain couples TRBV7-9 to TRBJ2-7, with 10 bases matching TRBD1. The germline CDR1 and CDR2 sequences are SEHNR and FQNEAQ (reference sequence). The V and J ends lost 5 bases and 6 bases, in that order; junction bases with no gene match: 4. There are 13 residues in the CDR3. The CDR3 nucleotides read TGTGCCAGCAGCCGGGACAGGGGATTCGAGCAGTACTTC. This encodes CASSRDRGFEQYF.

In regard to this clone: Other DNA sequences of this sample code for an identical CDR3. The chain links TRBV5-4 to TRBJ2-3; D tentatively reads TRBD1 or TRBD2 (6 bases each). The CDR3 length is 14 residues. Germline assignment: CDR1 SGHNT and CDR2 YYREEE (reference sequence). V was cut by 0 bases and J by 4 bases, with 9 bases left in between. In DNA, the CDR3 is TGTGCCAGCAGCTTGGCCGGGGGCGCAGATACGCAGTATTTT. Amino acid sequence: CASSLAGGADTQYF.

The chain combines TRBV27 with TRBJ2-6; D not resolved. Germline loops: CDR1 MNHEY, CDR2 SMNVEV (reference sequence). V gave up 5 bases and J gave up 3 bases, with 8 bases separating them. CDR3 length equals 14 residues. The CDR3 reads CASSANYGANVLTF. The CDR3 DNA sequence: TGTGCCAGCAGTGCCAATTATGGGGCCAACGTCCTGACTTTC. The complete variable domain, with remaining parts taken from reference TRBV27 and TRBJ2-6, reads EAQVTQNPRYLITVTGKKLTVTCSQNMNHEYMSWYRQDPGLGLRQIYYSMNVEVTDKGDVPEGYKVSRKEKRNFPLILESPSPNQTSLYFCASSANYGANVLTFGAGSRLTVL.

The chain employs TRBV28 and TRBJ2-6; 7 nucleotides match TRBD1. CDR3 length: 16 amino acids. V was clipped by 5 bases and J by 0 bases; unmatched bases: 4. Germline lookup yields CDR1 MDHEN and CDR2 SYDVKM. The CDR3 protein is CASSPRGISGANVLTF. Here the CDR3 DNA reads TGTGCCAGCAGTCCCAGGGGGATCTCTGGGGCCAACGTCCTGACTTTC.

The chain is built from TRBV28 and TRBJ1-3; D is possibly TRBD1 (5 bases). CDR1 and CDR2 (germline): MDHEN, SYDVKM. Between the trimmed V and J ends, which lost 1 base and 1 base, there was a span of 17 bases. The CDR3 loop spans 18 amino acids. The CDR3 nucleotides are TGTGCCAGCAGTTTATACAGGTCTCGGGGTCTATCTGGAAACACCATATATTTT. This gives the protein CASSLYRSRGLSGNTIYF.

This sequence joins TRBV10-3 and TRBJ2-1; D remains unclear. CDR3 size: 11 residues. V shed 5 bases and J shed 10 bases, with 9 bases lying between them. The germline V gene has CDR1 ENHRY and CDR2 SYGVKD. CDR3 amino acids: CAISHPGEQFF. CDR3 nucleotide sequence: TGTGCCATCAGTCACCCCGGCGAGCAGTTCTTC.

V gene TRBV7-2 combines with J gene TRBJ2-3; TRBD1 matches at 8 bases. Germline V gives CDR1 SGHTA, CDR2 FQGNSA. The CDR3 sequence is 15 residues long. The junction had 5 bases not matched to a gene; V was cut back by 5 bases and J by 1 base. The CDR3 loop is CASSGDRKGTDTQYF. CDR3 DNA: TGTGCCAGCAGCGGGGACAGGAAGGGCACAGATACGCAGTATTTT.

This clone was seen only once. The chain carries TRBV2 and TRBJ2-5; D gene unclear. Germline assignment: CDR1 SNHLY and CDR2 FYNNEI. The CDR3 is 14 residues long. Trimming left V 6 bases short and J 4 bases short, with 15 bases between. CDR3 DNA sequence: TGTGCCAGCAGGATCCCCCGCCTCGGAGAGACCCAGTACTTC. As protein: CASRIPRLGETQYF. The entire variable domain, with the rest obtained from reference TRBV2 and TRBJ2-5, is as follows: EPEVTQTPSHQVTQMGQEVILRCVPISNHLYFYWYRQILGQKVEFLVSFYNNEISEKSEIFDDQFSVERPDGSNFTLKIRSTKLEDSAMYFCASRIPRLGETQYFGPGTRLLVL.

The rearrangement joins TRBV29-1 to TRBJ1-2, with TRBD1 identical over 12 bases. The CDR3 spans 15 residues. Germline V gene sequence: CDR1 SQVTM, CDR2 ANQGSEA. V lost 6 bases, J lost 7 bases, and 12 bases stayed unmatched. The DNA for the CDR3 is TGCAGCGTGTCAACGCCGGGACAGGGGGCGCTTGGCTACACCTTC. It encodes CSVSTPGQGALGYTF.

The chain recombines TRBV30 with TRBJ2-2; weak D call: TRBD1 (5 bases). The CDR3 contains 13 residues. The germline CDR1 and CDR2 sequences are GTSNPN and SVGIG (reference sequence). With 3 bases removed from V and 5 bases from J, the gap between germline ends came to 10 bases. CDR3 sequence (DNA): TGTGCCTGGAGGCAGGGTCGGACCGGGGAGCTGTTTTTT. It translates to CAWRQGRTGELFF.